The 16 T cell receptor beta chains below were found in one sample sequenced in a study of beta chain features in type 1 diabetes. Expressed TCRB transcripts were sequenced, since all the RNA that had been isolated was reverse transcribed. Here immunoSEQ multiplex PCR was the method, and the copy in TCRdb shows in-frame clones only, minus some. The profile shows 150,000 to 200,000 clones, approximately 9.9% of them singletons. Sequenced material: central memory CD4+ T cells from blood. All receptors come from a woman in her late teens or twenties in good health.

V usage is TRBV27 and J usage is TRBJ2-1; 11 nucleotides agree with TRBD2. The CDR3 consists of 13 residues. The germline V gene encodes CDR1 MNHEY and CDR2 SMNVEV (reference sequence). J gave up 14 bases and V 7 bases, and 10 bases lay outside the gene matches. The CDR3 nucleotides read TGTGCCAGCAAGCAATTAGCGGGGGGGCCGGAGTTCTTC. Its protein is CASKQLAGGPEFF.

This clone was counted a few times. The chain has TRBV30 and TRBJ2-2; D uncertain. V gave up 0 bases and J gave up 7 bases, with 9 bases separating them. CDR1 is GTSNPN, CDR2 SVGIG, per germline (reference sequence). The CDR3 is 13 residues long. CDR3 bases: TGTGCCTGGAGTGTACGCCGCGGCGGGGAGCTGTTTTTT. Protein sequence: CAWSVRRGGELFF.

This clone was counted between two and nine times. The chain carries TRBV5-6 and TRBJ1-5, with D uncertain. CDR3 length: 15 amino acids. Trimming pared 4 bases from V and 3 bases from J, leaving 14 bases between. Germline values: CDR1 SGHDT, CDR2 YYEEEE. The CDR3 DNA reads TGTGCCAGCAGCGCACTCGGGAGAAACAATCAGCCCCAGCATTTT. Protein: CASSALGRNNQPQHF.

V gene TRBV5-1 combines with J gene TRBJ2-7; 7 bases match TRBD2. Germline CDR1 SGHRS, CDR2 YFSETQ. The V and J ends lost 3 bases and 4 bases, in that order; junction bases with no gene match: 10. The CDR3 has 15 amino acids. The CDR3 reads CASSWNSGWGYEQYF. CDR3 DNA sequence: TGCGCCAGCAGCTGGAATAGCGGGTGGGGTTACGAGCAGTACTTC. Complete variable domain (other parts from reference TRBV5-1 and TRBJ2-7): KAGVTQTPRYLIKTRGQQVTLSCSPISGHRSVSWYQQTPGQGLQFLFEYFSETQRNKGNFPGRFSGRQFSNSRSEMNVSTLELGDSALYLCASSWNSGWGYEQYFGPGTRLTVT.

Only a few counts were recorded for this clone. The DNA of the CDR3 is TGTGCCAGCAGTTTCGCAGGGGAAGAAGCTTTCTTT. Amino acids: CASSFAGEEAFF. The chain recombines TRBV11-1 with TRBJ1-1; the D gene is possibly TRBD1 (6 bases). Trimming took 6 bases from V and 8 from J, leaving 13 bases between them. There are 12 residues in the CDR3. Germline V gene lookup returns CDR1 SGHAT and CDR2 FQDESV (reference sequence).

There are a few counts of this clone. The J gene is TRBJ1-1, the V gene TRBV18; TRBD1 agrees at 10 bases. The germline V gene encodes CDR1 KGHSH and CDR2 LQKENI. The CDR3 has 16 amino acids. The trim removed 3 bases at V and 5 bases at J, leaving 9 bases unmatched. The DNA for the CDR3 is TGTGCCAGCTCACCTGCGGGACAGGGGTCGGGGACTGAAGCTTTCTTT. It encodes CASSPAGQGSGTEAFF.

This chain joins TRBV27 and TRBJ2-5, with D possibly matching TRBD2 (7 bases). The germline V gene has CDR1 MNHEY and CDR2 SMNVEV (reference sequence). This CDR3 is built from 16 residues. The V and J ends lost 6 bases and 5 bases respectively, with 22 bases between them. CDR3: CASSPLGAGVGETQYF. The DNA for the CDR3 is TGTGCCAGCAGCCCTCTGGGGGCGGGAGTCGGGGAGACCCAGTACTTC.

The gene calls are TRBV5-1 and TRBJ1-3, with a possible D match to TRBD1 (6 bases). This CDR3 is built from 14 residues. In germline, CDR1 is SGHRS, CDR2 YFSETQ. The V gene lost 7 bases and the J gene lost 3 bases, with 14 bases spanning the gap. The CDR3 nucleotides are TGCGCCAGCGGAGAACAGGGTTTTGGAAACACCATATATTTT. It is translated as CASGEQGFGNTIYF.

This chain links TRBV18 with TRBJ2-6; tentatively, D is TRBD1 (6 bases). Germline V gene sequence: CDR1 KGHSH, CDR2 LQKENI. This CDR3 has 16 residues. V lost 6 bases to trimming and J lost 2 bases, with 14 bases between them. The DNA for the CDR3 is TGTGCCAGCTCCCCATTAAACAGGGCTGGGGCCAACGTCCTGACTTTC. Translation gives CASSPLNRAGANVLTF.

The chain links TRBV25-1 to TRBJ2-1, with D maybe TRBD2 (5 bases). With 1 base removed from V and 10 bases from J, the gap between germline ends came to 11 bases. Germline-derived CDR1 and CDR2 are MGHDK and SYGVNS. The CDR3 spans 13 residues. The CDR3 DNA reads as TGTGCCAGCAGTGAATCTCGGGATGGGGAGCAGTTCTTC. Amino acid sequence: CASSESRDGEQFF.

This chain joins TRBV5-6 and TRBJ2-3; TRBD2 agrees at 11 bases. The CDR3 covers 17 residues. V dropped 4 bases and J dropped 3; count of bases not matched to a gene: 10. Germline assignment: CDR1 SGHDT and CDR2 YYEEEE. The CDR3 DNA is TGTGCCAGCAGCCCCGCCTTAACTAGCGGGAGTACAGATACGCAGTATTTT. Translated, it gives CASSPALTSGSTDTQYF. Supplemented by reference TRBV5-6 and TRBJ2-3, the full variable domain reads DAGVTQSPTHLIKTRGQQVTLRCSPKSGHDTVSWYQQALGQGPQFIFQYYEEEERQRGNFPDRFSGHQFPNYSSELNVNALLLGDSALYLCASSPALTSGSTDTQYFGPGTRLTVL.

CDR3 bases: TGCGCCAGCAGCCGAACCGGGACAGGGGGCACTGAAGCTTTCTTT. This gives the protein CASSRTGTGGTEAFF. The chain links TRBV4-3 to TRBJ1-1, with 11 bases that match TRBD1. This CDR3 region has 15 residues. V lost 4 bases, J lost 4 bases, and 5 bases stayed unmatched. The germline CDR1 and CDR2 sequences are LGHNA and YSLEER.

The table lists this clone with a few counts. The V and J genes are TRBV7-8 and TRBJ2-5, with 12 bases lining up with TRBD1. Trimming cost V 2 bases and J 5 bases; bases outside gene matches: 12. Germline values: CDR1 SGHVS, CDR2 FQNEAQ. This CDR3 has 18 residues. DNA of the CDR3: TGTGCCAGCAGCTTAATTCTATCCGGGACAGGGGGCGGTGAGACCCAGTACTTC. It is translated as CASSLILSGTGGGETQYF.

This clone was seen only a few times. The chain employs TRBV5-1 and TRBJ2-5; TRBD2 aligns across 8 bases. Germline CDR1 and CDR2: SGHRS and YFSETQ. Germline trimming cut 4 bases from V and 3 bases from J; bases unmatched to any gene: 8. CDR3 length: 15 amino acids. CDR3: CASSPPKAGEETQYF. In DNA, the CDR3 is TGCGCCAGCAGCCCCCCAAAAGCGGGAGAAGAGACCCAGTACTTC.

This chain connects TRBV30 to TRBJ2-4; 10 nucleotides line up with TRBD2. V shed 0 bases and J 11 bases; nucleotides not matched to a gene: 7. Germline values: CDR1 GTSNPN, CDR2 SVGIG (reference sequence). The CDR3 is 14 amino acids. The CDR3 here is CAWSVPASGGLQYF. CDR3 in DNA: TGTGCCTGGAGTGTACCGGCTAGCGGGGGTCTTCAGTACTTC.

CDR3 loop: CAGTSGGGNSPLHF. The CDR3 DNA reads TGTGCTGGGACGTCAGGGGGAGGTAATTCACCCCTCCACTTT. This rearrangement joins TRBV30 to TRBJ1-6; 7 nucleotides agree with TRBD1. Germline CDR1 GTSNPN, CDR2 SVGIG (reference sequence). This CDR3 is built from 14 residues.